This T cell receptor (beta chain) derives from a study of post-analysis software for immune sequencing data. Regarding the study as a whole: In patients, TRBV5-6, TRBV5-1 and TRBV20-1 belonged to five or six TRBV segments found more frequently than in controls.

The ends were cut back, 1 base at V and 3 bases at J, with 10 bases in the middle. The germline gives CDR1 SGHDT, CDR2 YYEEEE. The CDR3 totals 14 residues. Libraries were made from TCR beta cDNA, and they carried unique molecular identifiers. Using its own MiXCR run on the PCR reads, TCRdb lists one record per CDR3 protein. Counted here are roughly 800,000 distinct CDR3 sequences, about 57% occurring once; the ten biggest clones make up 4.6%. This clonotype showed up just a few times. Its antigen is undetermined. The J gene is TRBJ1-2, the V gene TRBV5-6; tentatively, D is TRBD1 (5 bases). This receptor was identified in a girl between 5 and 17 years old with multiple sclerosis. The sample was blood. CDR3 amino acids: CASSLQGGHYGYTF. CDR3 nucleotides: TGTGCCAGCAGCTTGCAGGGAGGCCACTATGGCTACACCTTC.